This entry lists 6 T cell receptor beta chains sequenced from one sample in a study of blood T cell repertoires in COVID-19 (TCRdb year 2020). The library was obtained by the immunoSEQ multiplex PCR assay. TCRdb retrieved this table from immuneACCESS and kept in-frame rearrangements only. Not all clones are present; in checked studies, unresolved V genes account for under half, and no reason is known for the remainder. This sample comprises over 45,000 clones, about four fifths of them detected only once. Together, the top ten hold around 5.7% of the sample. The sample was peripheral blood. These receptors came from a woman aged 80 or older with acute or convalescent COVID-19.

This chain connects TRBV18 to TRBJ1-2, with 7 bases identical to TRBD1. Germline V gene lookup returns CDR1 KGHSH and CDR2 LQKENI. Trimming cost V 3 bases and J 3 bases; bases outside gene matches: 7. The CDR3 has 15 amino acids. The CDR3 region has the DNA TGTGCCAGCTCACCCGGGACAGATGATGACTATGGCTACACCTTC. This codes for CASSPGTDDDYGYTF.

The chain joins TRBV7-3 to TRBJ1-6; the match to TRBD1 covers 7 bases. From germline, CDR1 is SGHTA and CDR2 FQGTGA. V was clipped by 5 bases and J by 7 bases; unmatched bases: 8. There are 15 residues in the CDR3. The CDR3 nucleotides are TGTGCCAGCAGCACGACAGGGAAGGAGAATTCACCCCTCCACTTT. Encoded protein: CASSTTGKENSPLHF.

The genes are TRBV11-2 and TRBJ2-7; D may be TRBD1 (6 bases). V lost 5 bases and J 3 bases, leaving 8 bases between the germline ends. Germline V gene data show CDR1 as SGHAT and CDR2 as FQNNGV. This CDR3 spans 12 amino acids. The CDR3: CASSRQDYEQYF. CDR3 DNA sequence: TGTGCCAGCAGCCGACAGGACTACGAGCAGTACTTC.

The chain carries TRBV11-3 and TRBJ2-2, with D uncertain. Trimming removed 5 bases at V and 6 bases at J, with 13 bases between. Per germline, CDR1 SGHNT and CDR2 YENEEA. The CDR3 spans 14 residues. The CDR3 here is CASSAGRVAGELFF. CDR3 DNA sequence: TGTGCCAGCAGCGCAGGCAGAGTAGCCGGGGAGCTGTTTTTT.

The chain combines TRBV29-1 with TRBJ1-2; 8 bases line up with TRBD1. The CDR3 is 14 amino acids. V was clipped by 4 bases and J by 5 bases; unmatched bases: 9. Per germline, CDR1 SQVTM and CDR2 ANQGSEA. The CDR3 region has the DNA TGCAGCGTTGCTTCCAGGGGGCGAAGTTATGGCTACACCTTC. Translating it yields CSVASRGRSYGYTF.

This chain links TRBV3-1 (or the pseudogene TRBV3-2) with TRBJ2-1; TRBD2 matches 12 bases. Germline V lookup: CDR1 LGHDT, CDR2 YNNKEL (reference sequence). The CDR3 runs to 16 residues. V lost 4 bases and J lost 4; bases outside the gene matches: 5. CDR3 coding DNA: TGTGCCAGCAGCCCATTCACTAGCGGGGGGTACAATGAGCAGTTCTTC. Translating gives CASSPFTSGGYNEQFF.